This passage covers 20 T cell receptor beta chains from one sample sequenced in a study of blood T cell repertoires in COVID-19. This table comes from immunoSEQ multiplex PCR, and its TCRdb copy is limited to in-frame clones, with some not included. The sample holds 65,000 to 80,000 clones, roughly 88% seen once. Sequencing was carried out using peripheral blood. The receptors shown here come from an older man with active or convalescent COVID-19.

The V and J genes are TRBV7-2 and TRBJ1-1; 8 nucleotides align to TRBD1. Germline V gene lookup returns CDR1 SGHTA and CDR2 FQGNSA. V dropped 4 bases and J dropped 9; count of bases not matched to a gene: 13. The CDR3 totals 15 residues. The CDR3 spells CASSSDPQGVGQAFF. The CDR3 DNA is TGTGCCAGCAGCTCAGACCCACAGGGGGTCGGCCAAGCTTTCTTT.

V gene TRBV25-1 combines with J gene TRBJ2-3; D not certain. There are 16 residues in the CDR3. Per germline, CDR1 MGHDK and CDR2 SYGVNS. V lost 3 bases and J lost 3, with 16 bases in between. The CDR3 protein is CASSDPFFGGTDTQYF. In nucleotides, the CDR3 is TGTGCCAGCAGTGACCCCTTTTTCGGCGGAACAGATACGCAGTATTTT.

This clone was detected once. This chain uses TRBV18 with TRBJ1-1, with 7 bases lining up with TRBD1. With V trimmed by 3 bases and J by 5 bases, 6 bases remained unmatched. The CDR3 has 14 amino acids. Germline V lookup: CDR1 KGHSH, CDR2 LQKENI. This CDR3 is CASSPGQVGTEAFF. CDR3 DNA: TGTGCCAGCTCACCCGGACAGGTAGGGACTGAAGCTTTCTTT.

The chain links TRBV7-6 to TRBJ2-7; D gene ambiguous. The ends were cut back, 1 base at V and 0 bases at J, with 10 bases in the middle. CDR1 is SGHVS, CDR2 FNYEAQ, per germline. The CDR3 sequence is 15 residues long. CDR3 DNA sequence: TGTGCCAGCAGCTTAGGCACAGCCCCCTCCTACGAGCAGTACTTC. This encodes CASSLGTAPSYEQYF.

The CDR3 DNA follows: TGCGCCAGCAGCCCCGATCTAGCGGGAAACACCGGGGAGCTGTTTTTT. Translating gives CASSPDLAGNTGELFF. The genes are TRBV5-1 and TRBJ2-2; 9 bases are a match to TRBD2. CDR3 length: 16 residues. Per germline, CDR1 SGHRS and CDR2 YFSETQ. V lost 4 bases, J lost 2 bases, and 6 bases stayed unmatched.

The chain uses TRBV7-2 and TRBJ1-5; D gene ambiguous. V was clipped by 2 bases and J by 5 bases, with 7 bases between them. The germline V gene encodes CDR1 SGHTA and CDR2 FQGNSA. The CDR3 spans 13 residues. Here the CDR3 DNA reads TGTGCCAGCAGCTTAATCAGTGATCAGCCCCAGCATTTT. It specifies CASSLISDQPQHF.

The chain uses TRBV7-8 and TRBJ2-7, with D tentatively TRBD1 (5 bases). The V gene's germline CDR1 is SGHVS and CDR2 FQNEAQ. Between the trimmed V and J ends, which lost 3 bases and 6 bases, there was a span of 12 bases. The CDR3 contains 13 residues. The CDR3 region is CASSLGRAAEQYF. In DNA form, the CDR3 reads TGTGCCAGCAGCTTGGGCAGGGCGGCCGAGCAGTACTTC. Complete variable domain (other parts from reference TRBV7-8 and TRBJ2-7): GAGVSQSPRYKVAKRGQDVALRCDPISGHVSLFWYQQALGQGPEFLTYFQNEAQLDKSGLPSDRFFAERPEGSVSTLKIQRTQQEDSAVYLCASSLGRAAEQYFGPGTRLTVT.

This clone was counted at least ten times. CDR3 amino acids: CAWSGLHQETQYF. CDR3 coding DNA: TGTGCCTGGAGTGGTCTACACCAAGAGACCCAGTACTTC. The chain has TRBV30 and TRBJ2-5; D gene uncertain. CDR1 is GTSNPN and CDR2 is SVGIG in the germline V gene (reference sequence). Trimming left V 1 base short and J 0 bases short, with 6 bases between. The CDR3 is 13 amino acids.

This clone has just one count. The V gene is TRBV6-5, the J gene TRBJ1-6; unclear D gene. CDR1 and CDR2 (germline): MNHEY, SVGAGI. Trimming stripped 7 bases from V and 7 bases from J, with 11 bases between. The CDR3 has 13 residues. This chain's CDR3 is CASMRADNSPLHF. In DNA form, the CDR3 reads TGTGCCAGCATGAGGGCGGACAATTCACCCCTCCACTTT.

This clone was counted once. The chain has TRBV7-3 and TRBJ2-7; 10 nucleotides match TRBD1. The V and J ends lost 5 bases and 7 bases, in that order; junction bases with no gene match: 8. Germline values: CDR1 SGHTA, CDR2 FQGTGA. This CDR3 spans 14 amino acids. This CDR3 reads CASSTGTGVKEQYF. DNA of the CDR3: TGTGCCAGCAGCACCGGGACAGGGGTAAAAGAGCAGTACTTC.

The chain uses TRBV19 and TRBJ1-5; D perhaps matches TRBD1 (6 bases). CDR3 length equals 15 residues. Germline V gene lookup returns CDR1 LNHDA and CDR2 SQIVND (reference sequence). V lost 2 bases and J lost 0, with 8 bases in between. The CDR3 DNA is TGTGCCAGTAGTATACAGGGGACTAGCAATCAGCCCCAGCATTTT. It specifies CASSIQGTSNQPQHF.

This clone was observed once. The chain uses TRBV5-1 and TRBJ1-3; a weak D match, TRBD1 (5 bases). CDR1 is SGHRS, CDR2 YFSETQ, per germline. With 1 base removed from V and 2 bases from J, the gap between germline ends came to 10 bases. This CDR3 is built from 15 residues. CDR3 bases: TGCGCCAGCAGCTTGTTTGGGACTCCTGGAAACACCATATATTTT. This encodes CASSLFGTPGNTIYF.

The rearrangement uses TRBV18 and TRBJ2-3; 11 bases agree with TRBD2. The CDR3 totals 15 residues. Germline loops: CDR1 KGHSH, CDR2 LQKENI. V lost 4 bases, J lost 5 bases, and 5 bases stayed unmatched. CDR3 sequence reads: CASSLLAGEEDTQYF. As DNA, the CDR3 is TGTGCCAGCTCACTACTAGCGGGAGAGGAAGATACGCAGTATTTT.

V and J are TRBV7-9 and TRBJ2-7; D not certain. Germline CDR1 SEHNR, CDR2 FQNEAQ (reference sequence). Trimming took 3 bases from V and 2 from J, leaving 11 bases between them. The CDR3 has 14 residues. The CDR3 DNA reads TGTGCCAGCAGCTTCGCAAAGCCGCCCTACGAGCAGTACTTC. Protein sequence: CASSFAKPPYEQYF.

The rearrangement joins TRBV11-2 to TRBJ1-2, with 7 bases fitting TRBD1. Germline-derived CDR1 and CDR2 are SGHAT and FQNNGV. V dropped 0 bases and J dropped 7; count of bases not matched to a gene: 2. The CDR3 contains 13 residues. The CDR3 region has the DNA TGTGCCAGCAGCTTAGAGCAGGGGGTTGGCTACACCTTC. Its protein is CASSLEQGVGYTF.

This clone is a singleton in its sample. The chain combines TRBV16 with TRBJ2-1; 10 nucleotides line up with TRBD1. Germline V lookup: CDR1 KGHSY, CDR2 FQNENV. Trimming at V came to 2 bases and at J to 5 bases, leaving 9 bases not matched to a gene. The CDR3 is 17 amino acids. CDR3 sequence (DNA): TGTGCCAGCAGCCAAATGACTTCGGGACAGGGGAACAATGAGCAGTTCTTC. Residues: CASSQMTSGQGNNEQFF.

This chain uses TRBV2 with TRBJ1-4; D uncertain. V was trimmed by 4 bases and J by 0 bases, leaving 15 bases between them. This CDR3 is 17 amino acids long. Germline CDR1 and CDR2: SNHLY and FYNNEI. CDR3 nucleotides: TGTGCCAGCAGTGTTAGGCAGGTGATGACAACTAATGAAAAACTGTTTTTT. Protein product: CASSVRQVMTTNEKLFF.

This clone appeared once. V and J are TRBV11-2 and TRBJ2-1, with 8 positions matching TRBD2. Looked up from germline, CDR1 is SGHAT and CDR2 is FQNNGV. The V segment lost 3 bases and the J segment 3 bases; nucleotides outside the gene matches: 7. The CDR3 length is 16 residues. DNA for the CDR3: TGTGCCAGCAGCTTGAGGGCGGGAGGCCTCTACAATGAGCAGTTCTTC. It encodes CASSLRAGGLYNEQFF.

CDR3 residues: CASSQTSRVSPLHF. The CDR3 DNA reads as TGTGCCAGCAGCCAAACCTCCCGGGTCTCACCCCTCCACTTT. The rearrangement joins TRBV3-1 (or the pseudogene TRBV3-2) to TRBJ1-6, with D unresolved. This CDR3 is 14 amino acids long. V was shortened by 2 bases and J by 10 bases, with 12 bases between the two germline ends. Looked up from germline, CDR1 is LGHDT and CDR2 is YNNKEL (reference sequence).

The rearrangement joins TRBV9 to TRBJ2-3, with 10 nucleotides matching TRBD2. The CDR3 is 16 residues long. From germline, CDR1 is SGDLS and CDR2 YYNGEE. V shed 0 bases, J shed 1 base, and the junction held 2 bases outside the gene matches. Here the CDR3 DNA reads TGTGCCAGCAGCGTAGACACTAGCGGGGGCACAGATACGCAGTATTTT. Translation: CASSVDTSGGTDTQYF.